This T cell receptor (beta chain) was captured by sequencing in a study of blood T cell repertoires in COVID-19 (dated by TCRdb to about 2020). Regarding the complete study: Samples covering the acute and convalescent phases of COVID-19 were provided by collaborators in the United States, Italy and Spain. The prospective study material was composed of cDNA or gDNA derived from T cells, B-cell-depleted T cells, or PBMCs. Subjects who had been exposed to COVID-19, were actively infected with it, or had recovered from it provided the deeply sampled blood TCRbeta repertoires that made up the dataset. The repertoires were released in a freely available public database meant as a resource for research on the immune response to SARS-CoV-2. The samples were drawn from the first 160 participants of the ongoing ImmuneRACE study and from 950 to 1,500 subjects provided by 6 global collaborators. Sample metadata almost always included a de-identified subject ID, COVID-19 status, age in years and sex. Where HLA class I and class II types were available, the types were taken from metadata supplied by the sample provider, not from assay-based typing. General findings and caveats noted by the study authors: The quantity of clinical and demographic metadata differed by source and by participant and was supplied without curation.

Whole blood was collected in K2EDTA tubes by collaborating institutions according to the institutions' own protocols. For TCRbeta analysis, collaborator samples were shipped as frozen whole blood, as isolated PBMCs, or as DNA extracted from either sample type. The immunoSEQ Assay, a bias-controlled multiplex PCR, was used to amplify TCRbeta CDR3 regions from genomic DNA. The source study handled its data this way. Nucleated cell counts per sample were estimated from amplification of reference gene primers within the assay. Sequence reads were collapsed and filtered to measure the absolute abundance of every unique TCRbeta CDR3 rearrangement. For each sample, productive Simpson clonality was calculated as the square root of Simpson's diversity index across productive rearrangements. The clones in this table, taken by TCRdb from immuneACCESS, are in-frame only. Not every clone is retained; where verified, under half of the shortfall comes from an unresolved V gene, and the cause of the rest is unknown. The D gene and trimming were derived from the DNA, and the V and J assignments and clone size from that table. Recorded for this sample are fewer than 200,000 clones; around 74% of them occurred a single time. The ten biggest clones cover roughly 3.5% of the sample.

Concerning this clone: Its antigen is still unknown. No much larger clone exists at a distance of one base, and base qualities are not known.

Taken from cysteine to phenylalanine, the CDR3 has 15 residues. CDR3 DNA is the only sequence kept; it has 45 bases, read in frame from the first base. Trimming at the junction amounts to 1 base on V and 1 base on J, and the germline ends lie 8 bases apart. Taken from the germline V gene (reference sequence), the CDR1 and CDR2 loops are LNHDA and SQIVND. The sequence came from a woman aged 80 or older with acute or convalescent COVID-19. Sequenced material: peripheral blood. The rearranged segments are TRBV19 and TRBJ1-5; a tentative D call is TRBD1 (5 bases match). The bases read TGTGCCAGTAGTATAGTAGGGGAAAGCAATCAGCCCCAGCATTTT. The resulting protein is CASSIVGESNQPQHF.